This entry lists 13 T cell receptor beta chains sequenced from one sample in a study of shared clonotypes between healthy human individuals. The method was immunoSEQ multiplex PCR; TCRdb's version includes in-frame clones alone and lacks a portion of them. The sample has 2.5 million or so clones, just over 90% seen once. The sample was naive CD4+ T cells sorted from blood. The subset here: CD45RA+ positively selected. These receptors all come from a man aged 18 to 29 in good health.

This clone came up once. The chain combines TRBV5-1 with TRBJ1-1; D call uncertain. From germline, CDR1 is SGHRS and CDR2 YFSETQ. V was pared by 4 bases and J by 4 bases, with 14 bases between. This CDR3 region has 14 residues. The chain's CDR3 is CASSQITGSTEAFF. CDR3 in DNA: TGCGCCAGCAGCCAAATAACCGGGAGCACTGAAGCTTTCTTT.

This clone came up once. This chain links TRBV18 with TRBJ2-7; D might be TRBD1 (5 bases). Germline V gene lookup returns CDR1 KGHSH and CDR2 LQKENI. CDR3 length: 15 residues. V lost 3 bases, J lost 2 bases, and 14 bases lay in between. DNA for the CDR3: TGTGCCAGCTCACCCGTGAGGACAAAGACCTACGAGCAGTACTTC. Translated, it gives CASSPVRTKTYEQYF.

The chain combines TRBV19 with TRBJ1-3; D gene ambiguous. The CDR3 runs 13 residues. Germline CDR1 is LNHDA and CDR2 is SQIVND (reference sequence). V lost 9 bases, J lost 4 bases, and 13 bases lay in between. Written as DNA, the CDR3 is TGTGCCAGCCAAGTCGGATTCGGAAACACCATATATTTT. This codes for CASQVGFGNTIYF.

DNA for the CDR3: TGTGCCAGCAGCGTAGAGGGTGAAGGCGGGGAGCTGTTTTTT. It yields the protein CASSVEGEGGELFF. The chain is built from TRBV9 and TRBJ2-2; D remains unclear. Germline V lookup: CDR1 SGDLS, CDR2 YYNGEE. V was trimmed by 0 bases and J by 7 bases, leaving 10 bases between them. The CDR3 has 14 residues.

This chain joins TRBV27 and TRBJ2-5, with D maybe TRBD2 (7 bases). Trimming left V 5 bases short and J 4 bases short, with 20 bases between. The CDR3 is made up of 16 amino acids. Germline assignment: CDR1 MNHEY and CDR2 SMNVEV (reference sequence). CDR3 DNA sequence: TGTGCCAGCAGTCCCCCCGGGCCCGGGGGGCGAGAGACCCAGTACTTC. Amino acids: CASSPPGPGGRETQYF.

The J gene is TRBJ2-7, the V gene TRBV19; 9 positions match TRBD1. V shed 10 bases, J shed 5 bases, and the junction held 12 bases outside the gene matches. Germline V gene lookup returns CDR1 LNHDA and CDR2 SQIVND (reference sequence). This CDR3 comprises 14 residues. The CDR3 protein is CATAIGQGINEQYF. The CDR3, as DNA: TGTGCCACCGCGATCGGACAGGGGATAAACGAGCAGTACTTC.

J is TRBJ1-6 and V is TRBV2; D remains unclear. The V gene's germline CDR1 is SNHLY and CDR2 FYNNEI. This CDR3 comprises 13 residues. Trimming shortened V by 5 bases and J by 3 bases, and 5 bases separated the two germline ends. The CDR3 here is CASSQSYNSPLHF. The CDR3 DNA is TGTGCCAGCAGTCAAAGCTATAATTCACCCCTCCACTTT.

The chain carries TRBV6-1 and TRBJ1-5, with D maybe TRBD1 (6 bases). CDR3 length: 16 amino acids. Trimming cost V 4 bases and J 1 base, with 14 bases left between them. The germline CDR1 and CDR2 sequences are MNHNS and SASEGT. The CDR3 region is CASSAHQQGSNQPQHF. CDR3 coding DNA: TGTGCCAGCAGTGCACACCAACAGGGAAGCAATCAGCCCCAGCATTTT.

The chain is built from TRBV11-3 and TRBJ2-2, with D perhaps matching TRBD2 (5 bases). V lost 4 bases, J lost 7 bases, and 7 bases lay in between. The CDR3 has 12 amino acids. Germline V CDR1 and CDR2: SGHNT, YENEEA. The chain's CDR3 is CASSSEGGELFF. The CDR3, as DNA: TGTGCCAGCAGCTCCGAGGGCGGGGAGCTGTTTTTT.

The V and J genes are TRBV15 and TRBJ2-2; D is possibly TRBD1 or TRBD2 (5 bases each). The CDR3 is 15 residues long. Germline V gene data show CDR1 as LNHNV and CDR2 as YYDKDF (reference sequence). Trimming pared 1 base from V and 3 bases from J, leaving 9 bases between. CDR3 sequence: CATSRGGSHTGELFF. In DNA form, the CDR3 reads TGTGCCACCAGCAGAGGGGGGTCGCACACCGGGGAGCTGTTTTTT. Using reference TRBV15 and TRBJ2-2 for the parts outside the CDR3, the full variable domain is DAMVIQNPRYQVTQFGKPVTLSCSQTLNHNVMYWYQQKSSQAPKLLFHYYDKDFNNEADTPDNFQSRRPNTSFCFLDIRSPGLGDTAMYLCATSRGGSHTGELFFGEGSRLTVL.

A note on this clone: The sample contains more than one DNA sequence encoding this CDR3. The chain joins TRBV18 to TRBJ2-7; D is ambiguous. CDR1 and CDR2 (germline): KGHSH, LQKENI. This CDR3 has 12 residues. Trimming stripped 3 bases from V and 3 bases from J, with 6 bases between. The CDR3 here is CASSPGGYEQYF. The CDR3 DNA sequence: TGTGCCAGCTCACCCGGCGGCTACGAGCAGTACTTC.

CDR3 region: CASSSLGEQFF. In nucleotides, the CDR3 is TGTGCCAGCAGCTCCTTAGGTGAGCAGTTCTTC. The genes are TRBV28 and TRBJ2-1; D ambiguous. CDR1 is MDHEN, CDR2 SYDVKM, per germline. V was shortened by 6 bases and J by 9 bases, with 9 bases between the two germline ends. The CDR3 extends over 11 amino acids. The entire variable domain, with the rest obtained from reference TRBV28 and TRBJ2-1, is as follows: DVKVTQSSRYLVKRTGEKVFLECVQDMDHENMFWYRQDPGLGLRLIYFSYDVKMKEKGDIPEGYSVSREKKERFSLILESASTNQTSMYLCASSSLGEQFFGPGTRLTVL.

This chain uses TRBV7-9 with TRBJ1-1; D is uncertain. The CDR3 is 14 residues long. The ends were cut back, 1 base at V and 1 base at J, with 7 bases in the middle. CDR1 and CDR2 (germline): SEHNR, FQNEAQ (reference sequence). Here the CDR3 reads CASSLEHQNTEAFF. In nucleotides, the CDR3 is TGTGCCAGCAGCTTAGAACACCAGAACACTGAAGCTTTCTTT.